The text below deals with one T cell receptor (beta chain). Its antigen is still unknown. This sample was included in a study of graft-versus-host responses after intestinal transplantation. Background on the study: Multivisceral, liver-intestinal, or isolated intestinal transplants were received by the recipients. Recipients across the board were started on anti-thymocyte globulin induction, then kept on tacrolimus and steroids for about three years. The study, taken as a whole, reports: GvH clonotypes were identified within recipient marrow, with a subset emerging first in ileum or blood.

Produced via immunoSEQ multiplex PCR; TCRdb's table is partial and in-frame only. In the table there are some 45,000 clones, 91% of which are singletons. CDR1 and CDR2 from the germline V gene are SGHKS and YYEKEE (reference sequence). This CDR3 has 11 residues. Trimming removed 0 bases from V and 2 bases from J, with 0 bases in between. The specimen was PBMCs, collected 524 days after transplant. The clonotype originates from a human patient who received an intestinal transplant, so some T cells may come from the graft donor. The V call is TRBV5-5, the J call TRBJ2-7; D is undetermined. In DNA, the CDR3 is TGTGCCAGCAGCTTGGCCTACGAGCAGTACTTC. Its protein product is CASSLAYEQYF. Combining the CDR3 with reference TRBV5-5 and TRBJ2-7 gives the whole variable domain DAGVTQSPTHLIKTRGQQVTLRCSPISGHKSVSWYQQVLGQGPQFIFQYYEKEERGRGNFPDRFSARQFPNYSSELNVNALLLGDSALYLCASSLAYEQYFGPGTRLTVT.